The 18 T cell receptor beta chains below come from one sample, sequenced in a study of T cells in Graves' hyperthyroidism and ophthalmopathy. Amplification yielded TCR beta CDR3 regions, with RNA transcripts as the source. During a first-round RT-PCR of the TCR CDR3, the HTBI primer set was used. TCRdb itself ran the multiplex PCR reads through MiXCR, one entry per CDR3 protein. Here the sample spans some 650,000 distinct CDR3 sequences, 15% to 20% being singletons. Material: blood. Source of these receptors: a woman aged 40 to 50 with Graves' ophthalmopathy.

This clonotype was counted ten times or more. The J gene is TRBJ2-7, the V gene TRBV30; 10 bases map to TRBD2. The V segment lost 3 bases and the J segment 7 bases; nucleotides outside the gene matches: 9. Germline loops: CDR1 GTSNPN, CDR2 SVGIG (reference sequence). This CDR3 has 14 residues. CDR3 coding DNA: TGTGCCTGGAGAGCTCCGGGACTAGCGAGAGAGCAGTACTTC. Translation gives CAWRAPGLAREQYF. Together with reference TRBV30 and TRBJ2-7, the CDR3 gives the full variable domain: SQTIHQWPATLVQPVGSPLSLECTVEGTSNPNLYWYRQAAGRGLQLLFYSVGIGQISSEVPQNLSASRPQDRQFILSSKKLLLSDSGFYLCAWRAPGLAREQYFGPGTRLTVT.

The CDR3 spells CASSMAHGDEQYF. The CDR3 region has the DNA TGTGCCAGTAGTATGGCCCACGGGGACGAGCAGTACTTC. V usage is TRBV19 and J usage is TRBJ2-7, with TRBD2 as a possible D gene (5 bases). Per the germline V gene, CDR1 is LNHDA and CDR2 is SQIVND (reference sequence). V lost 3 bases, J lost 5 bases, and 11 bases lay in between. This CDR3 has 13 residues.

This clonotype was observed a few times. The rearrangement joins TRBV12-3 or TRBV12-4 to TRBJ1-2; 9 nucleotides align to TRBD1. V shed 6 bases and J 5 bases; nucleotides not matched to a gene: 10. This CDR3 region has 15 residues. The CDR3 is CASSSSGQGPYGYTF. For the CDR3, the DNA is TGTGCCAGCAGCTCCTCAGGACAGGGGCCATATGGCTACACCTTC.

This clonotype was counted only a few times. V gene TRBV7-8 combines with J gene TRBJ2-3; 7 bases are a match to TRBD2. CDR3 size: 13 residues. Looked up from germline, CDR1 is SGHVS and CDR2 is FQNEAQ. Trimming at V came to 8 bases and at J to 6 bases, leaving 8 bases not matched to a gene. The CDR3 loop reads CASEAGDWDTQYF. The CDR3 DNA is TGTGCCAGCGAGGCGGGAGATTGGGATACGCAGTATTTT. The complete variable domain, with remaining parts taken from reference TRBV7-8 and TRBJ2-3, reads GAGVSQSPRYKVAKRGQDVALRCDPISGHVSLFWYQQALGQGPEFLTYFQNEAQLDKSGLPSDRFFAERPEGSVSTLKIQRTQQEDSAVYLCASEAGDWDTQYFGPGTRLTVL.

The chain has TRBV28 and TRBJ1-5, with D perhaps TRBD1 (6 bases). The germline CDR1 and CDR2 sequences are MDHEN and SYDVKM. Trimming removed 3 bases at V and 4 bases at J, with 13 bases between. This CDR3 spans 15 amino acids. CDR3 loop: CASSLGRGGNQPQHF. Written as DNA, the CDR3 is TGTGCCAGCAGTTTGGGCAGGGGTGGGAATCAGCCCCAGCATTTT.

This chain links TRBV27 with TRBJ2-1, with 7 bases lining up with TRBD2. With V trimmed by 11 bases and J by 2 bases, 12 bases remained unmatched. Germline V gene lookup returns CDR1 MNHEY and CDR2 SMNVEV (reference sequence). This CDR3 contains 15 residues. CDR3 DNA sequence: TGTGCCGGGGGAGGGACGGCCCTCCCCTACAATGAGCAGTTCTTC. Translating gives CAGGGTALPYNEQFF.

As concerns this clonotype: A single base separates this from a much larger clone, so it may be a read error. CDR3 sequence: CASKEVGLFNEQFF. CDR3 sequence (DNA): TGTGCCAGCAAGGAGGTGGGATTGTTCAATGAGCAGTTCTTC. The chain joins TRBV6-2 or TRBV6-3 to TRBJ2-1; possible D gene TRBD2, 5 bases. V was cut by 7 bases and J by 6 bases, with 16 bases left in between. The germline V gene encodes CDR1 MNHEY and CDR2 SVGEGT. CDR3 length: 14 residues.

This clonotype was found a few times. CDR3 residues: CASSLRGMLSSYNSPLHF. DNA of the CDR3: TGTGCCAGCAGTTTACGCGGGATGCTCAGCTCCTATAATTCACCCCTCCACTTT. V usage is TRBV27 and J usage is TRBJ1-6; D gene unclear. V lost 2 bases and J lost 0, with 14 bases in between. Germline V gene lookup returns CDR1 MNHEY and CDR2 SMNVEV (reference sequence). The CDR3 loop spans 18 amino acids.

This clonotype was counted ten times or more. This sequence joins TRBV27 and TRBJ1-3, with 8 bases that match TRBD1. Germline V CDR1 and CDR2: MNHEY, SMNVEV (reference sequence). With 4 bases clipped from V and 2 bases from J, the junction kept 7 bases outside the gene matches. This CDR3 is built from 16 residues. The CDR3 reads CASSSRTGWAGNTIYF. CDR3 DNA sequence: TGTGCCAGCAGTTCCCGGACAGGGTGGGCTGGAAACACCATATATTTT.

This clonotype was detected many times. V is TRBV20-1 and J is TRBJ1-1; D remains ambiguous. Germline V gives CDR1 DFQATT, CDR2 SNEGSKA (reference sequence). V was cut by 6 bases and J by 3 bases, with 14 bases left in between. The CDR3 totals 13 residues. The CDR3, as DNA: TGCAGTGCAAAAAGGAACCTGGACACTGAAGCTTTCTTT. Protein sequence: CSAKRNLDTEAFF.

In its sample, this clonotype was seen many times. The V and J genes are TRBV11-2 and TRBJ2-7; no firm D call. This CDR3 region has 13 residues. Germline values: CDR1 SGHAT, CDR2 FQNNGV. Trimming took off 0 bases at V and 4 bases at J, with 7 bases between the two ends. This chain's CDR3 is CASSLDFPYEQYF. In nucleotides, the CDR3 is TGTGCCAGCAGCTTAGATTTCCCTTACGAGCAGTACTTC.

The gene calls are TRBV19 and TRBJ1-2; TRBD1 might be the D (5 bases). Germline V lookup: CDR1 LNHDA, CDR2 SQIVND (reference sequence). Trimming stripped 5 bases from V and 4 bases from J, with 14 bases between. The length of the CDR3 is 14 residues. The CDR3 reads CASSPKTAIYGYTF. The CDR3 DNA reads TGTGCCAGTAGTCCGAAGACAGCGATCTATGGCTACACCTTC.

The V gene is TRBV24-1, the J gene TRBJ2-1, with TRBD2 matching over 14 bases. The V gene's germline CDR1 is KGHDR and CDR2 SFDVKD. Trimming at V came to 4 bases and at J to 2 bases, leaving 6 bases not matched to a gene. The length of the CDR3 is 18 residues. The CDR3 sequence is CATSEHGTSGGTYNEQFF. CDR3 in DNA: TGTGCCACCAGTGAGCACGGGACTAGCGGGGGTACCTACAATGAGCAGTTCTTC.

This clonotype showed up many times. The chain joins TRBV11-2 to TRBJ2-1; D is possibly TRBD1 (5 bases). Germline CDR1 SGHAT, CDR2 FQNNGV. V lost 5 bases, J lost 4 bases, and 15 bases lay in between. The CDR3 extends over 15 amino acids. This CDR3 reads CASSRDVGEYNEQFF. In DNA form, the CDR3 reads TGTGCCAGCAGCCGTGACGTAGGGGAATACAATGAGCAGTTCTTC.

The V and J genes are TRBV20-1 and TRBJ2-7; the D gene is possibly TRBD2 (5 bases). The CDR3 has 13 residues. Between the trimmed V and J ends, which lost 6 bases and 3 bases, there was a span of 15 bases. Germline V gives CDR1 DFQATT, CDR2 SNEGSKA (reference sequence). CDR3 protein: CSAHREVRYEQYF. The CDR3 bases are TGCAGTGCCCACCGGGAAGTGCGCTACGAGCAGTACTTC.

In this sample, this clonotype turned up many times. With a much larger clone just one base away, this may be a read error. This rearrangement joins TRBV3-1 to TRBJ1-1; D perhaps matches TRBD1 (5 bases). The CDR3 consists of 13 residues. Germline lookup yields CDR1 LGHDT and CDR2 YNNKEL (reference sequence). CDR3 residues: CASSPNGGTETFF. DNA of the CDR3: TGTGCCAGCAGCCCGAATGGGGGGACTGAAACTTTCTTT.

This clonotype has more than one count but fewer than ten. J is TRBJ2-2 and V is TRBV9, with D uncertain. The germline V gene has CDR1 SGDLS and CDR2 YYNGEE. This CDR3 comprises 14 residues. Trimming left V 0 bases short and J 4 bases short, with 7 bases between. This CDR3 is CASSVEKVTGELFF. The CDR3 DNA sequence: TGTGCCAGCAGCGTAGAAAAGGTCACCGGGGAGCTGTTTTTT.

This clonotype was seen at least ten times. The chain combines TRBV2 with TRBJ1-5; D unclear. CDR1 and CDR2 from the germline V gene are SNHLY and FYNNEI. V was trimmed by 6 bases and J by 3 bases, leaving 6 bases between them. CDR3 size: 12 residues. The CDR3 DNA reads TGTGCCAGCAGACGCGACAATCAGCCCCAGCATTTT. It is translated as CASRRDNQPQHF.